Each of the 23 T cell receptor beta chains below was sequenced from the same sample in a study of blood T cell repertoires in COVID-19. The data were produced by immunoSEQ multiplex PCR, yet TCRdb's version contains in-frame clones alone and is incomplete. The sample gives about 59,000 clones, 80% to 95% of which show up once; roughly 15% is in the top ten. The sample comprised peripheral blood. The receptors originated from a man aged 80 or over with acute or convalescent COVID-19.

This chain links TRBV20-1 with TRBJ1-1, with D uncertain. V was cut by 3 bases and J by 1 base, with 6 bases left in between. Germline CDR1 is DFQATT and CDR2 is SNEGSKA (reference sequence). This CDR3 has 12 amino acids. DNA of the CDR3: TGCAGTGCTAGTTTCCAGAACACTGAAGCTTTCTTT. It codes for CSASFQNTEAFF.

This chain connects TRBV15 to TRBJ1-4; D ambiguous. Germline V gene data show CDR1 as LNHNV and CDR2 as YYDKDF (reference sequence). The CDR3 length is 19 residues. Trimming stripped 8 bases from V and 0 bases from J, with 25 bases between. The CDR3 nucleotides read TGTGCCACCCGAAAGAAGGCCCAAGCGCCCCATACAACTAATGAAAAACTGTTTTTT. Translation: CATRKKAQAPHTTNEKLFF. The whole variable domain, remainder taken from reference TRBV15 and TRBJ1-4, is DAMVIQNPRYQVTQFGKPVTLSCSQTLNHNVMYWYQQKSSQAPKLLFHYYDKDFNNEADTPDNFQSRRPNTSFCFLDIRSPGLGDTAMYLCATRKKAQAPHTTNEKLFFGSGTQLSVL.

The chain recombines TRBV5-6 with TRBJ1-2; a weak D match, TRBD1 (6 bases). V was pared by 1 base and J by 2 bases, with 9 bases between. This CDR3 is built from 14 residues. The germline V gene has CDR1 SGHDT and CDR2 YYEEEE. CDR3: CASSLQGPNYGYTF. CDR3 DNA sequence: TGTGCCAGCAGCTTGCAGGGGCCCAACTATGGCTACACCTTC.

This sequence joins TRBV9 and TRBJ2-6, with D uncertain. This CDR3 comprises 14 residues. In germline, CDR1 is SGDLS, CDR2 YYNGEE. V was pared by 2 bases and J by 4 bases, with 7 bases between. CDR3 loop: CASSVVSGANVLTF. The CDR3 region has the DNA TGTGCCAGCAGCGTCGTATCCGGGGCCAACGTCCTGACTTTC.

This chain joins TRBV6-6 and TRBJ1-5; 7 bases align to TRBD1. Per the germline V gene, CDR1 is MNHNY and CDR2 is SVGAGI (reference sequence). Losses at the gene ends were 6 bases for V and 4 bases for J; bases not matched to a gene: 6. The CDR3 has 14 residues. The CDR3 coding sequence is TGTGCCAGCAGGCCAGACAGGGAGAATCAGCCCCAGCATTTT. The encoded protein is CASRPDRENQPQHF.

CDR3 protein: CASSPGVSGSSYEQYF. For the CDR3, the DNA is TGTGCCAGCAGCCCCGGGGTGTCGGGAAGCTCCTACGAGCAGTACTTC. V is TRBV11-2 and J is TRBJ2-7; possible D gene TRBD2, 5 bases. Germline V CDR1 and CDR2: SGHAT, FQNNGV. Deletions cut 5 bases from V and 0 bases from J, with 17 bases between. CDR3 length equals 16 residues.

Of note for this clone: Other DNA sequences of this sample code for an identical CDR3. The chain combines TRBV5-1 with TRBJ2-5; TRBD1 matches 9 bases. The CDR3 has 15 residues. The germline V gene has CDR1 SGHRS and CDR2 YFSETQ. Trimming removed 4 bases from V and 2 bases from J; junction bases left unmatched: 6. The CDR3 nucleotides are TGCGCCAGCAGCCTAGACGGGACAGGGCAAGAGACCCAGTACTTC. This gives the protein CASSLDGTGQETQYF.

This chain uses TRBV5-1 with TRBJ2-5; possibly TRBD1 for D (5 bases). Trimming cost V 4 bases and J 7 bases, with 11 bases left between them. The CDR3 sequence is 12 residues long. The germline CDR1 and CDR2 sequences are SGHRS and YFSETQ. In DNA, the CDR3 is TGCGCCAGCAGCCCGGACCAGGGGACCCAGTACTTC. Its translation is CASSPDQGTQYF. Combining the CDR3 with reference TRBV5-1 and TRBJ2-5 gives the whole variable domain KAGVTQTPRYLIKTRGQQVTLSCSPISGHRSVSWYQQTPGQGLQFLFEYFSETQRNKGNFPGRFSGRQFSNSRSEMNVSTLELGDSALYLCASSPDQGTQYFGPGTRLLVL.

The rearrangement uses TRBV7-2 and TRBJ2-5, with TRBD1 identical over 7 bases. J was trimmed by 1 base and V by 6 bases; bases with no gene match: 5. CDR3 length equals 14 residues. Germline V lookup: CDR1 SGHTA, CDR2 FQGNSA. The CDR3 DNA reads TGTGCCAGCAGGACCGGGACAGTCCAAGAGACCCAGTACTTC. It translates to CASRTGTVQETQYF.

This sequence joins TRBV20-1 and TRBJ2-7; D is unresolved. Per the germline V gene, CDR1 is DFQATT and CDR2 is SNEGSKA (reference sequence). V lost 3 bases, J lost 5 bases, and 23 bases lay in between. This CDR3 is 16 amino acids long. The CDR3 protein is CSASPPGGPGLNEQYF. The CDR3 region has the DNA TGCAGTGCTAGTCCCCCCGGTGGTCCAGGTCTGAACGAGCAGTACTTC.

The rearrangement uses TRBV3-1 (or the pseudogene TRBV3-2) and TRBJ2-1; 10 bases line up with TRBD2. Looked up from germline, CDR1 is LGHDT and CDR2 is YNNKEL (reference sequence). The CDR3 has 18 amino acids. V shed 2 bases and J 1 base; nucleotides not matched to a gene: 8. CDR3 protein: CASSQRGLAGASYNEQFF. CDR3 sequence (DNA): TGTGCCAGCAGCCAAAGGGGGCTAGCGGGGGCATCCTACAATGAGCAGTTCTTC.

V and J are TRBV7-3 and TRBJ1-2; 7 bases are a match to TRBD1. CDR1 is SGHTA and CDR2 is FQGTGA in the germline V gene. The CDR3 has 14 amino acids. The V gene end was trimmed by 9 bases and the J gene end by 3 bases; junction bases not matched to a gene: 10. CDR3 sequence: CARLRQGPHYGYTF. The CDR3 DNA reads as TGTGCCAGATTAAGACAGGGACCTCACTATGGCTACACCTTC. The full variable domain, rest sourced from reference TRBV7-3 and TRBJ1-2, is GAGVSQTPSNKVTEKGKYVELRCDPISGHTALYWYRQSLGQGPEFLIYFQGTGAADDSGLPNDRFFAVRPEGSVSTLKIQRTERGDSAVYLCARLRQGPHYGYTFGSGTRLTVV.

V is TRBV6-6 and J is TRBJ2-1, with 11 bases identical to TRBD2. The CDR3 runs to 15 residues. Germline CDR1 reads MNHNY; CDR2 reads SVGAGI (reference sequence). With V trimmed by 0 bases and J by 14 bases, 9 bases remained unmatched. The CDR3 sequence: CASSYSGLAGGGEFF. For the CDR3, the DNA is TGTGCCAGCAGTTACTCGGGTCTAGCGGGGGGCGGGGAGTTCTTC.

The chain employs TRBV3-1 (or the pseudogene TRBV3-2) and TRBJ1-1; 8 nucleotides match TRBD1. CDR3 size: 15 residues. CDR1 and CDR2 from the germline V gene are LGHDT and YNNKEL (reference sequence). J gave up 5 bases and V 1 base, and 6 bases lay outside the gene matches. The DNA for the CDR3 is TGTGCCAGCAGCCAAGGGGTCCAGGGGGCAACTGAAGCTTTCTTT. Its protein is CASSQGVQGATEAFF.

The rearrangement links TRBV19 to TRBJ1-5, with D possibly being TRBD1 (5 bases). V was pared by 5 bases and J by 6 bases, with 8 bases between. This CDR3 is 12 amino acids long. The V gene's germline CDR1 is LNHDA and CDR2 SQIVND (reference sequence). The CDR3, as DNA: TGTGCCAGTAGTCCCGGGGGTCAGCCCCAGCATTTT. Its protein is CASSPGGQPQHF.

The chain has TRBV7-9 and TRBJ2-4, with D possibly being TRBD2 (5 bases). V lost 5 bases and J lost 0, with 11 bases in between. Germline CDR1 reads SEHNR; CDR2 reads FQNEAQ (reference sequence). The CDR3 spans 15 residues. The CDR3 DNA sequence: TGTGCCAGCAGCGCCCAAGCGGAAGCCAAAAACATTCAGTACTTC. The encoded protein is CASSAQAEAKNIQYF.

The CDR3 region has the DNA TGTGCCACTCTAGCGGGGGGCTCCTACGAGCAGTACTTC. Translated: CATLAGGSYEQYF. V gene TRBV28 combines with J gene TRBJ2-7; 11 positions match TRBD2. The CDR3 has 13 amino acids. Losses at the gene ends were 10 bases for V and 0 bases for J; bases not matched to a gene: 2. Germline lookup yields CDR1 MDHEN and CDR2 SYDVKM.

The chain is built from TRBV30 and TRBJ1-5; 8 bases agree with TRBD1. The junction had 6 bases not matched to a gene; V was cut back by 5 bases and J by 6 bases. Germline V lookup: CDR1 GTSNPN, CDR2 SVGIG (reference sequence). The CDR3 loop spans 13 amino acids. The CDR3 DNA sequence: TGTGCCTGGGGAACAGGGGGAGGTCAGCCCCAGCATTTT. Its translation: CAWGTGGGQPQHF.

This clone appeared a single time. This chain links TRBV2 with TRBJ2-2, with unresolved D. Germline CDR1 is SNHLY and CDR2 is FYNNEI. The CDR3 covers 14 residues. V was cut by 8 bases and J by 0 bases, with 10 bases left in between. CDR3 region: CASERSPNTGELFF. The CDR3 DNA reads TGTGCCAGCGAGAGGTCCCCGAACACCGGGGAGCTGTTTTTT.

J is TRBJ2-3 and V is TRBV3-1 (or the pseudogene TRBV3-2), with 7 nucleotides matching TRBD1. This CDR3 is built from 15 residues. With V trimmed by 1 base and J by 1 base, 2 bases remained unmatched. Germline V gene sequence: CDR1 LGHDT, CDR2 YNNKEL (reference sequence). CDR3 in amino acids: CASSQGGGGTDTQYF. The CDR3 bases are TGTGCCAGCAGCCAAGGAGGGGGCGGCACAGATACGCAGTATTTT.

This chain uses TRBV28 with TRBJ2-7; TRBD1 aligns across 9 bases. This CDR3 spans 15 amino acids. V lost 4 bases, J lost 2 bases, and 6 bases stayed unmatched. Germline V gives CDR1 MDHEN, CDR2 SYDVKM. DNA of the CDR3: TGTGCCAGCAGTTCGACAGGGGGGCTCACCTACGAGCAGTACTTC. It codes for CASSSTGGLTYEQYF.

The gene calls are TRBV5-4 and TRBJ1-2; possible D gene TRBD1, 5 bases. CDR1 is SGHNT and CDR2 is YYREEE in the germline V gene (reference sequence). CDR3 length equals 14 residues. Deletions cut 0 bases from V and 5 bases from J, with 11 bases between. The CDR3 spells CASSLEGVGYGYTF. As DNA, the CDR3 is TGTGCCAGCAGCTTGGAAGGGGTTGGGTATGGCTACACCTTC.

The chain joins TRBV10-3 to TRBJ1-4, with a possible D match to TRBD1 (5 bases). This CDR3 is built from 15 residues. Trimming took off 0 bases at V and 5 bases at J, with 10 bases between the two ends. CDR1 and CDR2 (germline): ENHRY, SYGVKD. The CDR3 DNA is TGTGCCATCAGTGAGTCCGGGGGTGGAAATGAAAAACTGTTTTTT. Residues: CAISESGGGNEKLFF.